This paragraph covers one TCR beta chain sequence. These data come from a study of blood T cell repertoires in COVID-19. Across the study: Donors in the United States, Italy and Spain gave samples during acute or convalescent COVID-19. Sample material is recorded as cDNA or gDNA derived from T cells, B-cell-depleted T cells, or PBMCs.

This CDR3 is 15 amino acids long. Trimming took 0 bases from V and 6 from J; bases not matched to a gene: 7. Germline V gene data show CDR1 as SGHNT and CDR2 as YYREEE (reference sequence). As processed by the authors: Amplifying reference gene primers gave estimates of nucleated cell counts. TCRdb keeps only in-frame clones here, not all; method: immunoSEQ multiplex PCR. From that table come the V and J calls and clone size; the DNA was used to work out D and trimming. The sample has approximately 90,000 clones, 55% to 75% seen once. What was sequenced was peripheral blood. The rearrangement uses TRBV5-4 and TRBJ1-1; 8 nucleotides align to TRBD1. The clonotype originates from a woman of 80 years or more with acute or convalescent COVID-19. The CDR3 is CASSLGGDRGPEAFF. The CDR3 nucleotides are TGTGCCAGCAGCTTGGGGGGTGACAGGGGTCCTGAAGCTTTCTTT.